This T cell receptor (beta chain) was observed in a study of cytomegalovirus exposure and HLA in healthy donors. The CDR3 loop spans 13 amino acids. After removal of 3 bases from V and 4 bases from J, the junction contained 3 bases not matched to a gene. Looked up from germline, CDR1 is SGHRS and CDR2 is YFSETQ. PCR amplification relied on 60 Vbeta primers (plus 13 Jbeta primers). In the study's own analysis: Counted up in a later analysis, unique TCR beta chains came to around 80 million, with around 10 million shared. Repertoires were generated with immunoSEQ multiplex PCR, while TCRdb's copy carries only in-frame clones and drops some. V and J calls plus clone size are reproduced from that table; the DNA served to infer D and trimming. The data show 250,000 to 300,000 clones, 84% seen once.

Material: PBMCs. This receptor was identified in a woman in her thirties or forties in good health and CMV-seropositive. The chain employs TRBV5-1 and TRBJ1-1; 7 bases are shared with TRBD1. CDR3 DNA sequence: TGCGCCAGCAGCTCCACAGGGGCCACTGAAGCTTTCTTT. This encodes CASSSTGATEAFF.